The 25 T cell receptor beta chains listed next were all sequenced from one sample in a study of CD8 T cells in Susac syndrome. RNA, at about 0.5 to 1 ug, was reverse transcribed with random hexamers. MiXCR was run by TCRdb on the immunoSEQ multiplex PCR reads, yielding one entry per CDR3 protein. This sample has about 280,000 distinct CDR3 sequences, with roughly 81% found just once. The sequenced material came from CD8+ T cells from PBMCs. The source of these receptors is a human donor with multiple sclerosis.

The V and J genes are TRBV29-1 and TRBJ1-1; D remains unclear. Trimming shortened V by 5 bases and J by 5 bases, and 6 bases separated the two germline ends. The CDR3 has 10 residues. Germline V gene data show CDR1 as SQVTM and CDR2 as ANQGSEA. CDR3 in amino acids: CSVQETEAFF. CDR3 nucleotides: TGCAGCGTTCAGGAGACTGAAGCTTTCTTT.

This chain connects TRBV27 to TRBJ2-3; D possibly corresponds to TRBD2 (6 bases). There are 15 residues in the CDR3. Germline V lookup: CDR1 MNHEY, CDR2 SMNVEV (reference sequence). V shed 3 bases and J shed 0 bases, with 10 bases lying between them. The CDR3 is CASSFIGTSTDTQYF. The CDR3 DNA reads TGTGCCAGCAGTTTTATAGGGACTAGCACAGATACGCAGTATTTT.

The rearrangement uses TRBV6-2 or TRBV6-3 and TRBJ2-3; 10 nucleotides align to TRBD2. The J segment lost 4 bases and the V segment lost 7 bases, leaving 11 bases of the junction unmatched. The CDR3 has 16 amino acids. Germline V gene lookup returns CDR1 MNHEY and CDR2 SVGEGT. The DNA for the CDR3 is TGTGCCAGCACCACCGGTTGGAGCGGGAGGGCAGATACGCAGTATTTT. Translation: CASTTGWSGRADTQYF.

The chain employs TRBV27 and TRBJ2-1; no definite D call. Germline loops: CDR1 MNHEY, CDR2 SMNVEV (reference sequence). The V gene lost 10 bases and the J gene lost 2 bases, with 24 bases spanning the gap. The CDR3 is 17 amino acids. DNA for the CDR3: TGTGCCACCAAAAAACAGCTCCCGTTCCCGCCCTACAATGAGCAGTTCTTC. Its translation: CATKKQLPFPPYNEQFF.

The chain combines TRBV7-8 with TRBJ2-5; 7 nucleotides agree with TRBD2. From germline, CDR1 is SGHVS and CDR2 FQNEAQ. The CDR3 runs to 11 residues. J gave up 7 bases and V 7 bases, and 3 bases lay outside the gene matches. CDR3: CASMERGTQYF. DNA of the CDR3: TGTGCCAGCATGGAGCGGGGGACCCAGTACTTC.

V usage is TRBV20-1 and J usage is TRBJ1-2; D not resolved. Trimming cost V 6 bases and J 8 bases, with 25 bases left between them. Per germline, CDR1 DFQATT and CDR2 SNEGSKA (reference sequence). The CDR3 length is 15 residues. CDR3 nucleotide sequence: TGCAGTGCCGGACTCCGGAGGGTGCCTACGGAAGGCTACACCTTC. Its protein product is CSAGLRRVPTEGYTF.

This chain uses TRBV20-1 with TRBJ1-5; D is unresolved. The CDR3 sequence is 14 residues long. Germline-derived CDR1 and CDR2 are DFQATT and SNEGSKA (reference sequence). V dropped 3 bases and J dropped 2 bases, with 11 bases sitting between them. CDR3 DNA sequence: TGCAGTGCTAGGGAGGGATATGGCAATCAGCCCCAGCATTTT. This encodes CSAREGYGNQPQHF.

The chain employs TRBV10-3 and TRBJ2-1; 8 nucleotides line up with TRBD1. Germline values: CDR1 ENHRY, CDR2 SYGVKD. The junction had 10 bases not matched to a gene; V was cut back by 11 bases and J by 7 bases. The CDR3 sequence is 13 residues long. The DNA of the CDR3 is TGTGCCTCCCGGGACAGGAGAATTAATGAGCAGTTCTTC. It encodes CASRDRRINEQFF.

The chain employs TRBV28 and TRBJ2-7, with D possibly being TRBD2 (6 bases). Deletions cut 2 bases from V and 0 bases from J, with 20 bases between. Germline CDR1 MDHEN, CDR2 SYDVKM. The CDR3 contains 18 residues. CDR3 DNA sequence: TGTGCCAGCAGTTTAGTTTTTGTACTAGCCGAGAGCTCCTACGAGCAGTACTTC. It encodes CASSLVFVLAESSYEQYF. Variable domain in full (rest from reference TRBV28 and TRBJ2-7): DVKVTQSSRYLVKRTGEKVFLECVQDMDHENMFWYRQDPGLGLRLIYFSYDVKMKEKGDIPEGYSVSREKKERFSLILESASTNQTSMYLCASSLVFVLAESSYEQYFGPGTRLTVT.

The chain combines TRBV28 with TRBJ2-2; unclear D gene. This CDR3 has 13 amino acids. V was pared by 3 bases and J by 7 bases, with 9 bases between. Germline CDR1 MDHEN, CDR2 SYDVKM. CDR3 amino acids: CASSFSRVGELFF. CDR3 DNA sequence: TGTGCCAGCAGTTTTAGTCGGGTCGGGGAGCTGTTTTTT. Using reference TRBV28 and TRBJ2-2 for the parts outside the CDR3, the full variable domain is DVKVTQSSRYLVKRTGEKVFLECVQDMDHENMFWYRQDPGLGLRLIYFSYDVKMKEKGDIPEGYSVSREKKERFSLILESASTNQTSMYLCASSFSRVGELFFGEGSRLTVL.

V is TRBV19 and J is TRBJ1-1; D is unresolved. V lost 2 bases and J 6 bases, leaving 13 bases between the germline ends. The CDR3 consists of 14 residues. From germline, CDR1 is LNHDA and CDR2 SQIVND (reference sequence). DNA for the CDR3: TGTGCCAGTAGTATACCAGGTCCTAGCGCTGAAGCTTTCTTT. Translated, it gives CASSIPGPSAEAFF.

CDR3: CASRPDRNAYTEAFF. CDR3 nucleotide sequence: TGCGCCAGCAGGCCGGACAGGAACGCGTACACTGAAGCTTTCTTT. The chain couples TRBV10-1 to TRBJ1-1; 7 positions agree with TRBD1. This CDR3 is built from 15 residues. The trim removed 6 bases at V and 3 bases at J, leaving 10 bases unmatched. Germline-derived CDR1 and CDR2 are WNHNN and SYGVQD (reference sequence).

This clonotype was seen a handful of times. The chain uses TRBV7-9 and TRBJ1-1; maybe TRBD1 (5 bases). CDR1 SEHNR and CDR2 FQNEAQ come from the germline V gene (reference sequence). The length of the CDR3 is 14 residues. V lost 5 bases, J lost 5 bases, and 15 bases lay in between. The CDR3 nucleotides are TGTGCCAGCAGCCAAGGACAAAGGAGGACTGAAGCTTTCTTT. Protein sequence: CASSQGQRRTEAFF.

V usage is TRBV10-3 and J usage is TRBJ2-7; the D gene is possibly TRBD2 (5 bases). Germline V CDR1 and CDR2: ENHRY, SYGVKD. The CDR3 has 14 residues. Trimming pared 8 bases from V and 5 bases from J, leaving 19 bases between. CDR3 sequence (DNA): TGTGCCATCGCTGAGGGAATAGCCCTCCACGAGCAGTACTTC. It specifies CAIAEGIALHEQYF.

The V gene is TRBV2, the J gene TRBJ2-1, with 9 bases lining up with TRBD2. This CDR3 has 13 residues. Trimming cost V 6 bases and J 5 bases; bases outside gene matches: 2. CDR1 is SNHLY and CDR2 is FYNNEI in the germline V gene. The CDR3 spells CASRRTSDNEQFF. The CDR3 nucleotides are TGTGCCAGCAGAAGGACTAGCGACAATGAGCAGTTCTTC.

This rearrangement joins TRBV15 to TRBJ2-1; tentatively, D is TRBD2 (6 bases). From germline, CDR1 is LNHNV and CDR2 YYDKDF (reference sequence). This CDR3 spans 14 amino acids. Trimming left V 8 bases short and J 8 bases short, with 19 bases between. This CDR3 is CATWGLSIVDEQFF. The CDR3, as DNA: TGTGCCACCTGGGGACTTTCGATCGTGGATGAGCAGTTCTTC. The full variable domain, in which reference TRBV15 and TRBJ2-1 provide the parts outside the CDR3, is DAMVIQNPRYQVTQFGKPVTLSCSQTLNHNVMYWYQQKSSQAPKLLFHYYDKDFNNEADTPDNFQSRRPNTSFCFLDIRSPGLGDTAMYLCATWGLSIVDEQFFGPGTRLTVL.

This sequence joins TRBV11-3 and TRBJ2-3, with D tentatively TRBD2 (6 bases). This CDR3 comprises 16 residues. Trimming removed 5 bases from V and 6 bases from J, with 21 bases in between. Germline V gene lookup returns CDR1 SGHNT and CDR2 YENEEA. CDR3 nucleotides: TGTGCCAGCAGCGGGAACTTAGCGGCAGAGGGGGATACGCAGTATTTT. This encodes CASSGNLAAEGDTQYF.

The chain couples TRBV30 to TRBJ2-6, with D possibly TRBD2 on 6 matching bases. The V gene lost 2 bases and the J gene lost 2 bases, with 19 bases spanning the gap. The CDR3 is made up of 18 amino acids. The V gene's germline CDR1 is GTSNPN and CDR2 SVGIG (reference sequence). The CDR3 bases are TGTGCCTGGAGTCCCCCCACTCGGGAGCGTCCTGGGGCCAACGTCCTGACTTTC. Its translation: CAWSPPTRERPGANVLTF.

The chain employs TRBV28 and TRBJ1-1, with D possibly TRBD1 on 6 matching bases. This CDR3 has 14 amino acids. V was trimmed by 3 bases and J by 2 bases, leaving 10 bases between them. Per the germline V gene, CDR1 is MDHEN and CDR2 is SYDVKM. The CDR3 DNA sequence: TGTGCCAGCAGTTTCGGACAGCACAACACTGAAGCTTTCTTT. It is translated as CASSFGQHNTEAFF. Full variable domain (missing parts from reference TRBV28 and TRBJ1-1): DVKVTQSSRYLVKRTGEKVFLECVQDMDHENMFWYRQDPGLGLRLIYFSYDVKMKEKGDIPEGYSVSREKKERFSLILESASTNQTSMYLCASSFGQHNTEAFFGQGTRLTVV.

The CDR3 loop is CASSPFGRASGYTF. CDR3 in DNA: TGCGCCAGCAGTCCTTTTGGAAGGGCTTCTGGCTACACCTTC. The chain combines TRBV5-1 with TRBJ1-2; D gene ambiguous. Trimming removed 5 bases at V and 7 bases at J, with 18 bases between. Germline loops: CDR1 SGHRS, CDR2 YFSETQ. The CDR3 spans 14 residues. The variable domain in full, with the rest retrieved from reference TRBV5-1 and TRBJ1-2, is KAGVTQTPRYLIKTRGQQVTLSCSPISGHRSVSWYQQTPGQGLQFLFEYFSETQRNKGNFPGRFSGRQFSNSRSEMNVSTLELGDSALYLCASSPFGRASGYTFGSGTRLTVV.

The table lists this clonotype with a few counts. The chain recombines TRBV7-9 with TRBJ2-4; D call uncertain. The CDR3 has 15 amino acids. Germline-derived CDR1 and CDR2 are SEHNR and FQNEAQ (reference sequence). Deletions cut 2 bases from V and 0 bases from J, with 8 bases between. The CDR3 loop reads CASSLKGLAKNIQYF. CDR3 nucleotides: TGTGCCAGCAGCTTAAAGGGTTTAGCCAAAAACATTCAGTACTTC.

This chain's CDR3 is CASSFTRDRVDSNQPQHF. The DNA of the CDR3 is TGTGCCAGCAGCTTCACGAGAGACAGGGTCGATAGCAATCAGCCCCAGCATTTT. The rearrangement uses TRBV7-8 and TRBJ1-5; 7 positions agree with TRBD1. The germline CDR1 and CDR2 sequences are SGHVS and FQNEAQ. Trimming at V came to 3 bases and at J to 0 bases, leaving 11 bases not matched to a gene. The CDR3 extends over 18 amino acids.

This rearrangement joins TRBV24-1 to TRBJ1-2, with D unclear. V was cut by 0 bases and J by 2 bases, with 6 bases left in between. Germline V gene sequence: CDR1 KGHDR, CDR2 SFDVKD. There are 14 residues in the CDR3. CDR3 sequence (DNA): TGTGCCACCAGTGATTTGACGGCCAACTATGGCTACACCTTC. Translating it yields CATSDLTANYGYTF.

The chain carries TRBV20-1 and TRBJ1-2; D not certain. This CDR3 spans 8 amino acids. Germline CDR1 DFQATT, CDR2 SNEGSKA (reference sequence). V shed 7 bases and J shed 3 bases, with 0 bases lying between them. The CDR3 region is CSDYGYTF. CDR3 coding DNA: TGCAGTGACTATGGCTACACCTTC.

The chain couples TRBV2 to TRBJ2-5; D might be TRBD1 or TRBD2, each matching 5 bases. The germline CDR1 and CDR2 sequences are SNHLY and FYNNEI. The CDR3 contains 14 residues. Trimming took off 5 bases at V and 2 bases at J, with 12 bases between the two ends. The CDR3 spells CASSPRDAQETQYF. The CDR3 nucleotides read TGTGCCAGCAGTCCCCGGGACGCACAAGAGACCCAGTACTTC.